This passage covers 2 T cell receptor beta chains from one sample sequenced in a study of T cell responses to AZD1222 COVID-19 vaccine. The method was immunoSEQ multiplex PCR; TCRdb's version includes in-frame clones alone and lacks a portion of them. The table has 45,000 to 55,000 clones, roughly three quarters seen once. Specimen: peripheral blood, collected on day 0 of MenACWY control vaccination. The receptor source for this set is an adult in good health.

The gene calls are TRBV7-9 and TRBJ1-3, with a tentative D call TRBD1 (5 bases). The germline V gene has CDR1 SEHNR and CDR2 FQNEAQ (reference sequence). There are 15 residues in the CDR3. Trimming took off 5 bases at V and 1 base at J, with 12 bases between the two ends. The CDR3 DNA is TGTGCCAGCAGCCGCGCGGGGCAATCTGGAAACACCATATATTTT. Protein product: CASSRAGQSGNTIYF.

The chain carries TRBV30 and TRBJ2-5, with D perhaps TRBD1 (5 bases). Germline CDR1 is GTSNPN and CDR2 is SVGIG (reference sequence). The CDR3 totals 13 residues. The V end lost 2 bases, the J end lost 5 bases, and 12 bases lay between the germline ends. CDR3 nucleotide sequence: TGTGCCTGGAGTCGACAGCACGGGGAGACCCAGTACTTC. Its protein product is CAWSRQHGETQYF. The whole variable domain, filled in from reference TRBV30 and TRBJ2-5, reads SQTIHQWPATLVQPVGSPLSLECTVEGTSNPNLYWYRQAAGRGLQLLFYSVGIGQISSEVPQNLSASRPQDRQFILSSKKLLLSDSGFYLCAWSRQHGETQYFGPGTRLLVL.